The present TCR beta chain was sequenced within a study of control samples from healthy donors and cancer patients. TCRdb's table, derived via immunoSEQ multiplex PCR, lists solely in-frame clones and lacks some. The sample includes around 110,000 clones, 88% of them seen just once. The CDR3 is 14 amino acids. Germline values: CDR1 MNHNS, CDR2 SASEGT. Between the trimmed V and J ends, which lost 1 base and 7 bases, there was a span of 13 bases. The TCR was taken from a woman in her seventies in good health. Sequenced: blood. This chain uses TRBV6-1 with TRBJ2-5; D unresolved. Here the CDR3 reads CASSEGVLKGTQYF. CDR3 DNA sequence: TGTGCCAGCAGTGAAGGGGTCCTTAAGGGGACCCAGTACTTC.